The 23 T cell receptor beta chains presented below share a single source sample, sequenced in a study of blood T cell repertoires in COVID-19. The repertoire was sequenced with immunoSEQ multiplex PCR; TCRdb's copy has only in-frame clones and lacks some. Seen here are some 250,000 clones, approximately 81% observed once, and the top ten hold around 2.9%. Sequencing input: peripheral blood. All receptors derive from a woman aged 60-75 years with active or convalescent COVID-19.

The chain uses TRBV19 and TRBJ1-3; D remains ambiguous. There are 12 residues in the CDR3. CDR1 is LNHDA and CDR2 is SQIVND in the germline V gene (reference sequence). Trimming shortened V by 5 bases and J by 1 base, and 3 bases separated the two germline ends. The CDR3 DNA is TGTGCCAGTAGTGTATCTGGAAACACCATATATTTT. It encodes CASSVSGNTIYF.

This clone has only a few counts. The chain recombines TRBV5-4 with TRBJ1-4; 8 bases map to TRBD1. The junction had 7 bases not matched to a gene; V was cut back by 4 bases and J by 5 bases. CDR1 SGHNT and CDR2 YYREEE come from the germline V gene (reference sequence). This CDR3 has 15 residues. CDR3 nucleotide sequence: TGTGCCAGCAGCATTAACAGGGGGGGAAATGAAAAACTGTTTTTT. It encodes CASSINRGGNEKLFF.

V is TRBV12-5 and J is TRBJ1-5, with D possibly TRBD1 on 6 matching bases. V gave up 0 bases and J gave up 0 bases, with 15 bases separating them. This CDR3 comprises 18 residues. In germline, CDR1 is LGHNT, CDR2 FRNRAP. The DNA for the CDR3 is TGTGCTAGTGGTTTGGTCCCTGAGGGGGTCTATAGCAATCAGCCCCAGCATTTT. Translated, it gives CASGLVPEGVYSNQPQHF. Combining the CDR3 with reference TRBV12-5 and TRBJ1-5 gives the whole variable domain DARVTQTPRHKVTEMGQEVTMRCQPILGHNTVFWYRQTMMQGLELLAYFRNRAPLDDSGMPKDRFSAEMPDATLATLKIQPSEPRDSAVYFCASGLVPEGVYSNQPQHFGDGTRLSIL.

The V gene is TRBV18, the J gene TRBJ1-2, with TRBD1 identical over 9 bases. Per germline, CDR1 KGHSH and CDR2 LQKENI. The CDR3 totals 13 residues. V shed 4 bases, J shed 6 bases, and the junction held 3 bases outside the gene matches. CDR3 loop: CASSRGQGDGYTF. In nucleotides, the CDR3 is TGTGCCAGCTCACGGGGACAGGGAGATGGCTACACCTTC.

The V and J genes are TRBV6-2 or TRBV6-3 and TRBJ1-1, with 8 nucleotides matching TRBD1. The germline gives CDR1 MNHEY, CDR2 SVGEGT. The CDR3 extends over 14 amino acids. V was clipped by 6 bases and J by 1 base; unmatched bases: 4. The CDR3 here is CASSRDRGNTEAFF. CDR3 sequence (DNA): TGTGCCAGCAGCCGCGACAGGGGGAACACTGAAGCTTTCTTT.

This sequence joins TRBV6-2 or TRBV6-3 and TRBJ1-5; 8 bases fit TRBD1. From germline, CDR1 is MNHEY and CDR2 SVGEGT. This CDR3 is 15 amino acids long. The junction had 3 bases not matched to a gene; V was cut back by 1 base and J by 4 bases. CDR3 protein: CASSYWGQENQPQHF. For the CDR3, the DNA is TGTGCCAGCAGTTACTGGGGACAGGAGAATCAGCCCCAGCATTTT.

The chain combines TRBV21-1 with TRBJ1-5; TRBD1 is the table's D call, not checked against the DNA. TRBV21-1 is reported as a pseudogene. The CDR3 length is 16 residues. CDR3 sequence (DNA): TGTGCCAGCAGCAAAGCCGAGACAGGCCCCAATCAGCCCCAGCATTTT. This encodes CASSKAETGPNQPQHF.

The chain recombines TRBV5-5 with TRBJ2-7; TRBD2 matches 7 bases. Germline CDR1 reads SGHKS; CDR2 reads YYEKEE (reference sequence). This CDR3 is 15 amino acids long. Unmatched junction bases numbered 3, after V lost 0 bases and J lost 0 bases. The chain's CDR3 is CASSLVGTISYEQYF. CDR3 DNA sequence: TGTGCCAGCAGCTTGGTTGGGACTATCTCCTACGAGCAGTACTTC.

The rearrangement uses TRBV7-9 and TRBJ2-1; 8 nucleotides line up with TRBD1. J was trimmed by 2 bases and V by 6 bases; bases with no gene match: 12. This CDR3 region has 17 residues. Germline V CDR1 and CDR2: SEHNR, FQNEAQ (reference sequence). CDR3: CASRPRFRTGPYNEQFF. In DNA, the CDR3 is TGTGCCAGCAGACCGAGGTTCAGGACAGGGCCCTACAATGAGCAGTTCTTC.

The CDR3 bases are TGTGCCAGCAGTGAGGGACAGAACACCGGGGAGCTGTTTTTT. This codes for CASSEGQNTGELFF. V usage is TRBV6-4 and J usage is TRBJ2-2, with a possible D match to TRBD1 (6 bases). The CDR3 contains 14 residues. In germline, CDR1 is MRHNA, CDR2 SNTAGT. Between the trimmed V and J ends, which lost 3 bases and 1 base, there was a span of 6 bases.

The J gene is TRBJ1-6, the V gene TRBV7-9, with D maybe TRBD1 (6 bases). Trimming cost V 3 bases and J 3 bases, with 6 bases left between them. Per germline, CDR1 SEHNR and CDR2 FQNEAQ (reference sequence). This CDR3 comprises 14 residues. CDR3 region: CASSFRGYNSPLHF. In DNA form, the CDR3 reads TGTGCCAGCAGCTTCAGGGGCTATAATTCACCCCTCCACTTT.

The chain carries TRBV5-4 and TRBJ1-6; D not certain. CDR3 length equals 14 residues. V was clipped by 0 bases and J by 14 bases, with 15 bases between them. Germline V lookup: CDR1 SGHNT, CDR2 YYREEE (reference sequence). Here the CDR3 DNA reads TGTGCCAGCAGCTTGGACACCGCTGCCGTAACCCTCCACTTT. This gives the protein CASSLDTAAVTLHF.

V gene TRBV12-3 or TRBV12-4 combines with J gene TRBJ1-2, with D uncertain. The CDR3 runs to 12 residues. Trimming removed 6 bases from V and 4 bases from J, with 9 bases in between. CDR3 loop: CASSLELYGYTF. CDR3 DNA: TGTGCCAGCAGCCTCGAGCTCTATGGCTACACCTTC.

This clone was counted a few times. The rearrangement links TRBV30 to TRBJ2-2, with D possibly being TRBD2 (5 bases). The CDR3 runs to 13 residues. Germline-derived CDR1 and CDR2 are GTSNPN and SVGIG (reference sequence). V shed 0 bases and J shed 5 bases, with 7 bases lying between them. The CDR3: CAWSVTGTGELFF. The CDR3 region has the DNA TGTGCCTGGAGTGTAACGGGGACCGGGGAGCTGTTTTTT.

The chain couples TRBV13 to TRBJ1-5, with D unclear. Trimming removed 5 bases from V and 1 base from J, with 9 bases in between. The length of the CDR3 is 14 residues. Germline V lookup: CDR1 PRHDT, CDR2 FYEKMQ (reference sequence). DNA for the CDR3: TGTGCCAGCAGCCCAGCGGGGAGCAATCAGCCCCAGCATTTT. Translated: CASSPAGSNQPQHF.

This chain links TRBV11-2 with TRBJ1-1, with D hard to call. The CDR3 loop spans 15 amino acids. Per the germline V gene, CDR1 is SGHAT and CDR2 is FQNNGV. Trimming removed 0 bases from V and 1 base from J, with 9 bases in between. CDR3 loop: CASSLDVYGNTEAFF. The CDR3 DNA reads TGTGCCAGCAGCTTAGATGTGTACGGGAACACTGAAGCTTTCTTT.

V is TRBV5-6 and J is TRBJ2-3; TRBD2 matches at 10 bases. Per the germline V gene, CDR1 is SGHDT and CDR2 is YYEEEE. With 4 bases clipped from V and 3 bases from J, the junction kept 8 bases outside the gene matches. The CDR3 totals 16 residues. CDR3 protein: CASSPLMTSGTDTQYF. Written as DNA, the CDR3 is TGTGCCAGCAGCCCCCTCATGACTAGCGGGACAGATACGCAGTATTTT. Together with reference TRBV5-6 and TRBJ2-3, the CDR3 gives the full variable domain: DAGVTQSPTHLIKTRGQQVTLRCSPKSGHDTVSWYQQALGQGPQFIFQYYEEEERQRGNFPDRFSGHQFPNYSSELNVNALLLGDSALYLCASSPLMTSGTDTQYFGPGTRLTVL.

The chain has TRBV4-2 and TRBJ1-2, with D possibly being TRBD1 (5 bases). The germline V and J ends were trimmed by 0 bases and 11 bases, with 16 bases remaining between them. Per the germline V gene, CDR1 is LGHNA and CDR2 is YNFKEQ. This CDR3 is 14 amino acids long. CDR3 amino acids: CASSQESQGLLYTF. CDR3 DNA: TGTGCCAGCAGCCAAGAAAGCCAGGGTCTGCTGTACACCTTC.

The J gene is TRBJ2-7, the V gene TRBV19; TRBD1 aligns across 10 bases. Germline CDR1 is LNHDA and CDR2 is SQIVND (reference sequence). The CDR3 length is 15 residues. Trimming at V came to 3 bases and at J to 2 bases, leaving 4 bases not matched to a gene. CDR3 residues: CASSITGTGAYEQYF. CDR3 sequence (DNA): TGTGCCAGTAGTATTACCGGGACAGGGGCCTACGAGCAGTACTTC.

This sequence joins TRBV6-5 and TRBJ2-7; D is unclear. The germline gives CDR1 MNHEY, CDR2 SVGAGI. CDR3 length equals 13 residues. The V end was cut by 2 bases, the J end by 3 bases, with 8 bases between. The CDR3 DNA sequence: TGTGCCAGCAGTTACAATGAGGACTACGAGCAGTACTTC. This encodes CASSYNEDYEQYF.

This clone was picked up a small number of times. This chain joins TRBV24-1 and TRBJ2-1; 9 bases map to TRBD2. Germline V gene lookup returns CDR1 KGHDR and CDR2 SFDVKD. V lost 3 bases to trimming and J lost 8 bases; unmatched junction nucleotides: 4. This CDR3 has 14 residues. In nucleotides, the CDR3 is TGTGCCACCAGTGATCCCGGCGGGGGGGATGAGCAGTTCTTC. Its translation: CATSDPGGGDEQFF.

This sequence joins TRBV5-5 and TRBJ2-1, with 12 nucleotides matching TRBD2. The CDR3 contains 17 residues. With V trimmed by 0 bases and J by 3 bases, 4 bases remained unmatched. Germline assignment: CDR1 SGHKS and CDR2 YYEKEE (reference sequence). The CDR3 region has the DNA TGTGCCAGCAGCTTGGTGAGACTAGCGGGGGTCTACAATGAGCAGTTCTTC. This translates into CASSLVRLAGVYNEQFF.

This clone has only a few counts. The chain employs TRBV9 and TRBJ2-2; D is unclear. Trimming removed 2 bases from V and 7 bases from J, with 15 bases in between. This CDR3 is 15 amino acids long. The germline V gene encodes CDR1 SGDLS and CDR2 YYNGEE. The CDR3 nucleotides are TGTGCCAGCAGCGTTCTCCCCTCGTCCGGCGGGGAGCTGTTTTTT. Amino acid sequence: CASSVLPSSGGELFF.